The rows below give T cell receptor beta chains drawn from one sample of a study of early T cells in non-severe SARS-CoV-2 infection. TCRdb redid the calling of the 5' RACE reads with MiXCR, one entry per CDR3 protein. The data hold roughly 30,000 distinct CDR3 sequences, with 4.5% observed a single time. The sequencing input was whole blood. These receptor sequences come from an adult who was a healthcare worker with PCR-confirmed SARS-CoV-2 infection or an uninfected control (not recorded which). Each CDR3 is given with its conserved first and last residue. Fields, in order: CDR3 protein, CDR3 DNA, D gene, J gene, V gene, clone size. The D gene is left open where the match is weak. Clone sizes are given selectively: once, few, many, or a class where the clone is expanded.

CASIQDLCGTEAFF | TGTGCCAGCATCCAGGACCTGTGCGGCACTGAAGCTTTCTTT | - | TRBJ1-1 | TRBV6-7 | -
CASSVDAKNIQYF | TGTGCCAGCAGCGTAGACGCCAAAAACATTCAGTACTTC | - | TRBJ2-4 | TRBV9 | many
CASSPEQGGEEYGYTF | TGTGCCAGCTCACCTGAGCAGGGGGGAGAGGAGTATGGCTACACCTTC | TRBD1 | TRBJ1-2 | TRBV18 | many
CASSLTGWGLGAKNIQYF | TGTGCCAGCAGCTTAACAGGGTGGGGATTAGGAGCCAAAAACATTCAGTACTTC | - | TRBJ2-4 | TRBV11-2 | -
CASSLWANTQYF | TGTGCCAGCAGCTTATGGGCAAATACGCAGTATTTT | - | TRBJ2-3 | TRBV11-2 | -
CSARERQAGYTF | TGCAGTGCTAGAGAAAGGCAGGCTGGCTACACCTTC | - | TRBJ1-2 | TRBV20-1 | -
CAIKAGALSTDTQYF | TGTGCCATCAAAGCGGGAGCTCTATCCACAGATACGCAGTATTTT | TRBD2 | TRBJ2-3 | TRBV10-3 | -
CASSLRPHSTDTQYF | TGTGCCAGCAGCTTGCGCCCGCATAGCACAGATACGCAGTATTTT | - | TRBJ2-3 | TRBV7-3 | many
CSALGQGARRNEKLFF | TGCAGTGCCCTCGGACAGGGGGCGCGGAGAAATGAAAAACTGTTTTTT | TRBD1 | TRBJ1-4 | TRBV20-1 | many
CASSLLAGTNEQFF | TGCGCCAGCAGCTTACTAGCGGGGACCAATGAGCAGTTCTTC | TRBD2 | TRBJ2-1 | TRBV5-1 | many
CASSLNLPGGPRF | TGTGCCAGCAGTTTAAATCTCCCCGGGGGGCCCCGGTTC | - | TRBJ2-5 | TRBV12-3/TRBV12-4 | large
CASSPQGTGDGGYTF | TGTGCCAGCTCACCACAGGGGACAGGGGATGGTGGCTACACCTTC | TRBD1 | TRBJ1-2 | TRBV18 | many
CASSPGPVSVEQYF | TGTGCCAGCAGTCCCGGCCCCGTCTCTGTCGAGCAGTACTTC | - | TRBJ2-7 | TRBV5-5 | -
CSAQGGVADEQFF | TGCAGTGCCCAGGGGGGGGTAGCGGATGAGCAGTTCTTC | - | TRBJ2-1 | TRBV20-1 | few
CASSIDRLAGDHEQFF | TGTGCCAGTAGTATAGATAGGCTAGCGGGAGATCATGAGCAGTTCTTC | TRBD2 | TRBJ2-1 | TRBV19 | many
CASSSGRPSYEQYF | TGTGCCAGCAGCTCCGGACGGCCCTCCTACGAGCAGTACTTC | - | TRBJ2-7 | TRBV27 | many
CASSIYRGFTTNEKLFF | TGTGCCAGCAGCATCTACAGGGGATTCACAACTAATGAAAAACTGTTTTTT | TRBD1 | TRBJ1-4 | TRBV11-2 | few
CASSTASGGAPPGELFF | TGTGCCAGCAGCACCGCTAGCGGGGGGGCCCCGCCCGGGGAGCTGTTTTTT | TRBD2 | TRBJ2-2 | TRBV9 | many
CASSQRGRDYGYTF | TGTGCCAGCAGCCAAAGGGGCAGGGACTATGGCTACACCTTC | - | TRBJ1-2 | TRBV3-1 | many
CAIRGRENTEAFF | TGTGCCATCCGCGGGAGGGAGAACACTGAAGCTTTCTTT | - | TRBJ1-1 | TRBV10-3 | many
CASSFLGNEQFF | TGTGCCAGTAGTTTCCTGGGCAATGAGCAGTTCTTC | - | TRBJ2-1 | TRBV19 | few
CASSALTFGRESSGANVLTF | TGTGCCAGCAGCGCCCTCACCTTCGGGAGGGAAAGCTCTGGGGCCAACGTCCTGACTTTC | TRBD2 | TRBJ2-6 | TRBV28 | many
CASSQRGIVEAFF | TGCGCCAGCAGCCAACGCGGGATAGTTGAAGCTTTCTTT | - | TRBJ1-1 | TRBV4-1 | many
CASSLMGSSSYEQYF | TGTGCCAGCAGCTTGATGGGGTCTAGCTCCTACGAGCAGTACTTC | - | TRBJ2-7 | TRBV5-4 | many
CASSPKNEQFF | TGTGCCAGCAGCCCTAAAAATGAGCAGTTCTTC | - | TRBJ2-1 | TRBV14 | many
CASSLTAPNEKLFF | TGCGCCAGCAGCCTGACAGCCCCTAATGAAAAACTGTTTTTT | - | TRBJ1-4 | TRBV4-1 | -
CASSPQSSGNTIYF | TGTGCCAGCAGTCCGCAGAGCTCTGGAAACACCATATATTTT | - | TRBJ1-3 | TRBV12-3/TRBV12-4 | few
CASSLGADRGAQYF | TGTGCCAGCAGCTTAGGGGCGGACAGGGGAGCCCAGTACTTC | TRBD1 | TRBJ2-5 | TRBV7-2 | many
CASSLAGPLLGTEAFF | TGTGCCAGCAGCTTGGCGGGTCCCCTCTTGGGGACTGAAGCTTTCTTT | - | TRBJ1-1 | TRBV11-2 | few
CASSSVRITGELFFF | - | - | TRBJ2-2 | TRBV7-9 | -
CASSLQGVSQPQHF | TGTGCCAGCAGTTTACAGGGGGTCAGTCAGCCCCAGCATTTT | TRBD1 | TRBJ1-5 | TRBV12-3/TRBV12-4 | -
CASSLGYGYTF | TGTGCCAGCAGTTTAGGCTATGGCTACACCTTC | - | TRBJ1-2 | TRBV12-3/TRBV12-4 | -
CATRGQTPYEQYF | TGTGCCACCAGGGGACAGACTCCCTACGAGCAGTACTTC | TRBD1 | TRBJ2-7 | TRBV2 | -
CASRLALREDLRGVHEKLFF | TGTGCAAGTCGCTTAGCCTTGCGGGAGGACCTCCGGGGAGTTCATGAAAAACTGTTTTTT | - | TRBJ1-4 | TRBV12-2 | many
CASSESGSQNYGYTF | TGCGCCAGCAGTGAGTCGGGGTCGCAAAACTATGGCTACACCTTC | - | TRBJ1-2 | TRBV10-1 | many
CASSLIGASGLAEQFF | TGTGCCAGCAGTTTAATCGGGGCTAGCGGTCTTGCTGAGCAGTTCTTC | TRBD2 | TRBJ2-1 | TRBV12-3/TRBV12-4 | many
CASSSLVGADTQYF | TGTGCCAGCAGTTCACTAGTTGGGGCAGATACGCAGTATTTT | - | TRBJ2-3 | TRBV27 | many
CASSASGIGTGELFF | TGTGCCAGCAGTGCCAGCGGGATCGGCACCGGGGAGCTGTTTTTT | TRBD2 | TRBJ2-2 | TRBV12-3/TRBV12-4 | many
CASRRDQFQETQYF | TGTGCCAGCAGGAGGGACCAATTCCAAGAGACCCAGTACTTC | - | TRBJ2-5 | TRBV6-6 | many
CASSPRGLPYGYTF | TGTGCCAGCAGCCCGCGGGGACTACCCTATGGCTACACCTTC | - | TRBJ1-2 | TRBV3-1 | many
CASSLRSGGDTQYF | TGTGCCAGCAGCTTAAGGAGCGGCGGAGATACGCAGTATTTT | - | TRBJ2-3 | TRBV7-6 | -
CASSPLQGNTGELFF | TGTGCCAGCAGCCCACTTCAGGGGAACACCGGGGAGCTGTTTTTT | - | TRBJ2-2 | TRBV11-2 | many
CASRRPGSYEQYF | TGTGCCAGCAGGCGGCCAGGGTCCTACGAGCAGTACTTC | - | TRBJ2-7 | TRBV25-1 | many
CASSLASSGAEAFF | TGTGCCAGCAGCTTAGCGTCGTCGGGGGCTGAAGCTTTCTTT | - | TRBJ1-1 | TRBV7-9 | -
CASSFFPPPSYGYTF | TGTGCCAGCAGTTTTTTCCCTCCACCCAGCTATGGCTACACCTTC | - | TRBJ1-2 | TRBV12-3/TRBV12-4 | many